Following are 3 T cell receptor beta chains from one sample sequenced in a study of cytomegalovirus exposure and HLA in healthy donors. 60 Vbeta and 13 Jbeta primers were used in PCR. Method: immunoSEQ multiplex PCR; TCRdb's copy keeps in-frame clones and lacks some. The table lists roughly 170,000 clones, approximately 75% of them singletons. Source material: PBMCs. The receptors come from a girl aged 10-17 years in good health and CMV-seronegative.

The genes are TRBV9 and TRBJ2-1; D unresolved. CDR3 size: 15 residues. The V gene's germline CDR1 is SGDLS and CDR2 YYNGEE. V was cut by 0 bases and J by 0 bases, with 7 bases left in between. The CDR3 nucleotides read TGTGCCAGCAGCGTAGCGGAGCCCTCCTACAATGAGCAGTTCTTC. Translation gives CASSVAEPSYNEQFF.

V usage is TRBV6-5 and J usage is TRBJ1-5; tentative D call: TRBD1 (6 bases). Germline CDR1 is MNHEY and CDR2 is SVGAGI. The CDR3 consists of 15 residues. The V gene lost 8 bases and the J gene lost 4 bases, with 18 bases spanning the gap. CDR3 in amino acids: CASRMDRESNQPQHF. The CDR3 DNA reads as TGTGCCAGCCGAATGGACAGAGAATCAAATCAGCCCCAGCATTTT.

The count of this clone is one. The V call is TRBV6-1, the J call TRBJ1-6; D not certain. Per germline, CDR1 MNHNS and CDR2 SASEGT. Trimming removed 8 bases at V and 0 bases at J, with 11 bases between. The CDR3 runs to 15 residues. The CDR3 reads CASSRDLSYNSPLHF. The CDR3 DNA follows: TGTGCCAGCTCGAGGGATCTCTCCTATAATTCACCCCTCCACTTT.